These 8 T cell receptor beta chains came from one sample sequenced in a study of T cell responses to AZD1222 COVID-19 vaccine. Some clones are missing from TCRdb's copy, which holds only in-frame ones; the method was immunoSEQ multiplex PCR. The table shows fewer than 110,000 clones, with 92% occurring only once. Sequenced here: peripheral blood, sampled 28 days after the second AZD1222 dose. Source of these receptors: an adult who received the AZD1222 COVID-19 vaccine.

The chain joins TRBV3-1 (or the pseudogene TRBV3-2) to TRBJ1-2; the D gene is possibly TRBD1 (5 bases). Germline CDR1 and CDR2: LGHDT and YNNKEL (reference sequence). V was clipped by 4 bases and J by 1 base, with 16 bases between them. CDR3 size: 16 residues. CDR3 DNA sequence: TGTGCCAGCAGCCTCTTACCGGGACGGAGTAACTATGGCTACACCTTC. This codes for CASSLLPGRSNYGYTF.

The V and J genes are TRBV14 and TRBJ1-6, with D unclear. The CDR3 loop spans 12 amino acids. With 1 base removed from V and 10 bases from J, the gap between germline ends came to 5 bases. CDR1 and CDR2 (germline): SGHDN, FVKESK. The CDR3 nucleotides read TGTGCCAGCAGCCAAGGGGAGTCACCCCTCCACTTT. This translates into CASSQGESPLHF.

The chain couples TRBV11-1 to TRBJ2-5; D unresolved. The CDR3 runs 12 residues. Germline V gene sequence: CDR1 SGHAT, CDR2 FQDESV (reference sequence). V lost 1 base, J lost 3 bases, and 3 bases lay in between. This chain's CDR3 is CASSLGKETQYF. The CDR3 region has the DNA TGTGCCAGCAGCTTAGGAAAAGAGACCCAGTACTTC. Supplemented by reference TRBV11-1 and TRBJ2-5, the full variable domain reads EAEVAQSPRYKITEKSQAVAFWCDPISGHATLYWYRQILGQGPELLVQFQDESVVDDSQLPKDRFSAERLKGVDSTLKIQPAELGDSAMYLCASSLGKETQYFGPGTRLLVL.

This chain joins TRBV28 and TRBJ1-1; TRBD1 might be the D (6 bases). V was pared by 6 bases and J by 0 bases, with 8 bases between. Germline CDR1 reads MDHEN; CDR2 reads SYDVKM. The CDR3 covers 13 residues. For the CDR3, the DNA is TGTGCCAGCAGGGACAGTCTGAACACTGAAGCTTTCTTT. Its protein is CASRDSLNTEAFF.

The gene calls are TRBV10-3 and TRBJ2-1; 11 nucleotides align to TRBD1. The trim removed 4 bases at V and 1 base at J, leaving 6 bases unmatched. Per the germline V gene, CDR1 is ENHRY and CDR2 is SYGVKD. The CDR3 runs to 17 residues. CDR3 loop: CAISGGTGGVSYNEQFF. DNA of the CDR3: TGTGCCATCAGTGGAGGGACAGGGGGGGTGTCCTACAATGAGCAGTTCTTC.

The chain carries TRBV30 and TRBJ1-3; D possibly corresponds to TRBD1 (5 bases). The V end was cut by 6 bases, the J end by 0 bases, with 15 bases between. CDR1 and CDR2 from the germline V gene are GTSNPN and SVGIG (reference sequence). CDR3 length equals 15 residues. DNA of the CDR3: TGTGCCTGTTCTGGGGCAAGACACTCTGGAAACACCATATATTTT. This gives the protein CACSGARHSGNTIYF. Drawing the rest from reference TRBV30 and TRBJ1-3, the complete variable domain is SQTIHQWPATLVQPVGSPLSLECTVEGTSNPNLYWYRQAAGRGLQLLFYSVGIGQISSEVPQNLSASRPQDRQFILSSKKLLLSDSGFYLCACSGARHSGNTIYFGEGSWLTVV.

V and J are TRBV19 and TRBJ1-1; D ambiguous. Trimming shortened V by 4 bases and J by 0 bases, and 15 bases separated the two germline ends. Per the germline V gene, CDR1 is LNHDA and CDR2 is SQIVND (reference sequence). The CDR3 has 16 amino acids. Here the CDR3 reads CASSRGEWIMNTEAFF. The CDR3 DNA reads TGTGCCAGTAGTAGGGGAGAGTGGATCATGAACACTGAAGCTTTCTTT.

CDR3 sequence: CASSSGISNTGELFF. In DNA, the CDR3 is TGTGCCAGCAGCTCCGGGATATCGAACACCGGGGAGCTGTTTTTT. This chain uses TRBV3-1 (or the pseudogene TRBV3-2) with TRBJ2-2; a weak D match, TRBD2 (5 bases). There are 15 residues in the CDR3. Trimming removed 5 bases at V and 0 bases at J, with 10 bases between. The germline V gene encodes CDR1 LGHDT and CDR2 YNNKEL (reference sequence).